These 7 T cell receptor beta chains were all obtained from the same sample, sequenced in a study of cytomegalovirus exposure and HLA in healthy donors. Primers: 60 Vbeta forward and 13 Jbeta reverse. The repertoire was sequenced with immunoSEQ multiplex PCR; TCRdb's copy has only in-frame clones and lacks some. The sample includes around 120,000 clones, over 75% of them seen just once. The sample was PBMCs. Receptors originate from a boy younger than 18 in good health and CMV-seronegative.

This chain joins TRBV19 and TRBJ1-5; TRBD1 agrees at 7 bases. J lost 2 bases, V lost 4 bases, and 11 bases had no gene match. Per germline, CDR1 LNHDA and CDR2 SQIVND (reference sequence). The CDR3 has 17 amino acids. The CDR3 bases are TGTGCCAGTAGTACAGAACAGGGGTTGAAGGGCAATCAGCCCCAGCATTTT. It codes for CASSTEQGLKGNQPQHF.

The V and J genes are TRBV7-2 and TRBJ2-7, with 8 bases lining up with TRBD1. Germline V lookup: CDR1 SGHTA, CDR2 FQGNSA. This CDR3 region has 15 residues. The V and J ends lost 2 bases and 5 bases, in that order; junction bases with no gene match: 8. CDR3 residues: CASSLSRQGNHEQYF. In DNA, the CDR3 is TGTGCCAGCAGCTTATCCAGACAGGGGAATCACGAGCAGTACTTC.

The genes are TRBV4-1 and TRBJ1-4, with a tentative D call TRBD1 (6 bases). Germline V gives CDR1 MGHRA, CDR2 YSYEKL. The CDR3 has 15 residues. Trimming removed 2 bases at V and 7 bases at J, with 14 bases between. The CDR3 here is CASSQMGQGREKLFF. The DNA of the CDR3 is TGCGCCAGCAGCCAAATGGGGCAGGGGCGTGAAAAACTGTTTTTT.

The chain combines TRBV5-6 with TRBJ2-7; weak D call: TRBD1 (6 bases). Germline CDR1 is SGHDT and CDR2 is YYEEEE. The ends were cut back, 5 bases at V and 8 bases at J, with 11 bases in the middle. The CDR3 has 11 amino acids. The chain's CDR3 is CASSTGSQQYF. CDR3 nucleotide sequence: TGTGCCAGCAGTACAGGGTCGCAGCAGTACTTC.

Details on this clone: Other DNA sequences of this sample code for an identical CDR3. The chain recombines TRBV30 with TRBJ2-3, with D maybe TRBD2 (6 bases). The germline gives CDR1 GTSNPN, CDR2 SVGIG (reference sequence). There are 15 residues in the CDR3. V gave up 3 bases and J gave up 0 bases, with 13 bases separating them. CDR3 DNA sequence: TGTGCCTGGAGCGTACTCGGGGGAAGCACAGATACGCAGTATTTT. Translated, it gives CAWSVLGGSTDTQYF.

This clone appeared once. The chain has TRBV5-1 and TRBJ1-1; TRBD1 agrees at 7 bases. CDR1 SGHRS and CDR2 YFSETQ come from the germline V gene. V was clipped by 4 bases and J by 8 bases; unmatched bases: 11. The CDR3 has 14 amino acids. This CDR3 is CASSDYIGQEEAFF. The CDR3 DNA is TGCGCCAGCAGCGACTACATAGGACAGGAAGAAGCTTTCTTT.

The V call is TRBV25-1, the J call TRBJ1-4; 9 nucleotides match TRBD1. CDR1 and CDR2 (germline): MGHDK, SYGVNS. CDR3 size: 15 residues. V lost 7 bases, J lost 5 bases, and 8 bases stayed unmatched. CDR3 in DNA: TGTGCCAGCACCGAATGGGGACAGGGCAATGAAAAACTGTTTTTT. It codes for CASTEWGQGNEKLFF.